This T cell receptor beta chain originates from a study of Graves' ophthalmopathy and Graves' hyperthyroidism. In the study overall: Ahead of any treatment, peripheral blood was obtained at the initial diagnosis.

Only a few counts were recorded for this clonotype. As yet, its antigen is unknown. The CDR3 consists of 16 residues. The ends lost 1 base at V and 2 bases at J; junction bases unmatched: 4. From germline, CDR1 is SGDLS and CDR2 YYNGEE. Amplification of TCR beta CDR3 regions used RNA transcripts. First-round RT-PCR relied on HTBI primers, and a second-round multiplex PCR came next. TCRdb re-called the multiplex PCR reads through MiXCR, storing one row per CDR3 protein. Of some 750,000 distinct CDR3 sequences listed, around 40% are singletons. Overall study findings and caveats: Ophthalmopathy progression cases were predicted by the model with roughly 64% sensitivity and less than 85% specificity. A 13-signature model separated ophthalmopathy from stable hyperthyroidism, reaching 85% to 90% sensitivity and roughly 81% specificity cross-validated.

The TCR comes from an adult man with Graves' ophthalmopathy. The rearrangement uses TRBV9 and TRBJ2-2; TRBD2 matches 8 bases. The sequenced sample was peripheral blood. CDR3 DNA sequence: TGTGCCAGCAGCGTATTCCGGGAGGGAAACACCGGGGAGCTGTTTTTT. Its translation: CASSVFREGNTGELFF.